The present entry profiles one TCR beta chain with its context. The junction had 14 bases not matched to a gene; V was cut back by 5 bases and J by 4 bases. Germline values: CDR1 WNHNN, CDR2 SYGVQD (reference sequence). The CDR3 is 16 residues long. Via MiXCR, TCRdb re-called the RT-PCR reads, giving one row per CDR3 protein. Seen here are roughly 550,000 distinct CDR3 sequences, approximately 20% observed once, and the top ten hold 2.5% to 3.5%. This entry belongs to a study of response to subunit inactivated influenza vaccine. These sequences were also reported in another study, on T cells expressing NK-cell markers. That paper notes: Making the TCR beta cDNA relied on 5'RACE template switching with UMIs.

Sequencing used CD4+ T cells sorted from PBMCs, obtained approximately 13 days after vaccination. This chain links TRBV10-1 with TRBJ2-7, with 7 bases matching TRBD1. The TCR comes from a man in his fifties or sixties who received an inactivated influenza vaccine. CDR3 region: CASSNDRAAGFYEQYF. The DNA of the CDR3 is TGCGCCAGCAGTAACGACAGGGCGGCGGGTTTTTACGAGCAGTACTTC.